The sample holds one count of the clone carrying this T cell receptor beta chain. As yet, its antigen is unknown. Per germline, CDR1 MDHEN and CDR2 SYDVKM. Trimming removed 6 bases at V and 0 bases at J, with 12 bases between. This CDR3 region has 16 residues. Sequencing was performed with immunoSEQ multiplex PCR; in TCRdb, only in-frame clones are kept and a portion is missing. The table shows 15,000 or so clones, with about 95% occurring only once. Time point indicated: week 3, after first cycle of checkpoint inhibitor. The data belong to a study of blood T cell dynamics during melanoma immunotherapy. Study observations and caveats: Clones driving repertoire changes may be melanoma-specific or general immune activation.

The input for sequencing was effector memory CD8+ T cells from blood, taken from a patient treated with checkpoint blockade. This clonotype originated in a human donor with melanoma. This chain uses TRBV28 with TRBJ1-6; tentatively, D is TRBD1 (5 bases). The CDR3 sequence: CASRRRDFSYNSPLHF. DNA of the CDR3: TGTGCCAGCAGGAGACGGGACTTCTCCTATAATTCACCCCTCCACTTT.